This TCR beta chain emerged from a study of blood T cell repertoires in COVID-19. Overall study: Samples taken during acute and convalescent COVID-19 were collected in the United States, Italy and Spain.

Libraries were prepared by immunoSEQ multiplex PCR; TCRdb keeps only in-frame clonotypes and omits some of them. The sample carries 150,000 to 200,000 clones, about 84% recorded once. Participant-given clinical history determined each cohort assignment. Cohort 3 donors were reported recovered after two negative PCRs, clearance, or symptom resolution. The sequencing input was PBMCs or T cells enriched from blood (not recorded which). The TCR sequence derives from a woman in her twenties or thirties who had recovered from COVID-19.

CDR3 sequence (DNA): TGTGCCAGTAGTATGTGGGGGCCCCACGGGTTCTATAATTCACCCCTCCACTTT. This codes for CASSMWGPHGFYNSPLHF. This chain links TRBV19 with TRBJ1-6; D may be TRBD1 (6 bases). The CDR3 has 18 residues. V was trimmed by 3 bases and J by 3 bases, leaving 18 bases between them. Germline CDR1 reads LNHDA; CDR2 reads SQIVND (reference sequence).